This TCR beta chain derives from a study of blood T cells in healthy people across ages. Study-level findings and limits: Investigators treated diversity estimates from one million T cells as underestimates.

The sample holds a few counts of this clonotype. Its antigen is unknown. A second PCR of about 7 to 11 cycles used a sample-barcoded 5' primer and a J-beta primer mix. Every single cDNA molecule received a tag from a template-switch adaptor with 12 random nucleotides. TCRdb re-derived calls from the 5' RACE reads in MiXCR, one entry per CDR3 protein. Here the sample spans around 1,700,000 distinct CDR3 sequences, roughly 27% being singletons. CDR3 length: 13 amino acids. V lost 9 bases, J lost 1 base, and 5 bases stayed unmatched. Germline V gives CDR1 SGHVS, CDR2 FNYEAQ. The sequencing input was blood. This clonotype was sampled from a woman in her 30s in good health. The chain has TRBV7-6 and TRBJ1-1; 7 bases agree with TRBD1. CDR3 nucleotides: TGTGCCAGTGGGAACAGGGGGAACACTGAAGCTTTCTTT. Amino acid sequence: CASGNRGNTEAFF.